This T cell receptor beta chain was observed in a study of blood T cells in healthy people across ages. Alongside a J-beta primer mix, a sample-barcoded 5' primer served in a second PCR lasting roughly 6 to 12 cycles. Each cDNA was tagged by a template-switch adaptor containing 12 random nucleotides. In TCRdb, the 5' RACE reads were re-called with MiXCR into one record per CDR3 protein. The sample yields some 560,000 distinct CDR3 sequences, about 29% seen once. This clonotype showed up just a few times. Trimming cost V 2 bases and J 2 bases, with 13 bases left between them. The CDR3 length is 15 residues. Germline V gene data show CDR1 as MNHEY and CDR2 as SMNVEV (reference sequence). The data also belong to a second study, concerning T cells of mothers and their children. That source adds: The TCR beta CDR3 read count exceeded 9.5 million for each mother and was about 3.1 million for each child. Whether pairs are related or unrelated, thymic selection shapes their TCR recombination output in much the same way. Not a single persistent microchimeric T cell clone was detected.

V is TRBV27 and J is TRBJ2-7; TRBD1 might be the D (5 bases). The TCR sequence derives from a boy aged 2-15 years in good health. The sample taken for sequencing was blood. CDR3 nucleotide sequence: TGTGCCAGCAGTTTAGATCCAGGGCGGACCTACGAGCAGTACTTC. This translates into CASSLDPGRTYEQYF.